The sequence of this T cell receptor (beta chain) was determined in a study of T-cell memory formation after mild COVID-19. The CDR3 extends over 12 amino acids. V gave up 8 bases and J gave up 14 bases, with 18 bases separating them. In TCRdb, the 5' RACE reads were re-called with MiXCR into one record per CDR3 protein. There are almost 35,000 distinct CDR3 sequences in the sample; 7.7% occur only once, and 25% to 30% lies in the top ten. This receptor was identified in a man between 18 and 29 years old who had mild COVID-19 (a few samples of this study predate the infection). Cell type and time point are not known. Sequenced input: PBMCs or a T cell subset sorted from them (not recorded which). The chain employs TRBV12-3 or TRBV12-4 and TRBJ1-4; D is uncertain. Here the CDR3 DNA reads TGTGCCAGCTCTCTTGGGCAGACGACGCTGTTTTTT. As protein: CASSLGQTTLFF.